One TCR beta chain is described in this entry. This clonotype was seen ten or more times. What this receptor recognizes is not known. No much larger clone is present one base from it, and per-base qualities are unavailable. These data come from a study of regulatory T cells in long-lasting Graves disease (TCRdb year 2021). In the study overall: In the newly diagnosed Graves' disease group, patients had been taking antithyroid drugs for less than 3 months. Persistent Graves' disease patients were compared with newly diagnosed Graves' disease patients by peripheral blood TCR sequencing and RNA sequencing. The study was conducted in China and was registered as a clinical trial. A total of 33 samples were covered by TCR sequencing, comprising some 13 persistent and around 20 newly diagnosed Graves' disease patients.

The sample's time point label, in plain terms: newly diagnosed GD, antithyroid drugs for less than 3 months. RNA was extracted from PBMCs in TRIzol for both TCR sequencing and RNA sequencing. The diagnosis of Graves' disease was made according to American Thyroid Association guidelines. Patients were recruited from an endocrinology department in Xi'an, China. Each patient gave approximately 10 milliliters of peripheral blood, collected in an EDTA anticoagulant tube. PBMCs were isolated by Ficoll Paque Plus density gradient separation without further T cell sorting. An Agilent 2100 Bioanalyzer and agarose gel were used to check RNA quality, and a NanoDrop 2000 was used to measure RNA concentration. The library came from multiplex PCR. TCRdb names Illumina HiSeq 4000 as the instrument used. iRepertoire HTBI primers and Arm-PCR amplification of CDR3 regions were used to construct TCR beta libraries. PCR products were gel purified before sequencing. In the paper's pipeline: Gene usage analysis of CDR3 amino acid clonotypes used the approximately 62 TRBV and fewer than 15 TRBJ segments found across samples. COPE and FqMerger were used to merge the filtered high-quality paired reads into contigs. BLAST was used to align contigs to the IMGT TRBV, TRBD and TRBJ reference genes, and CDR3 was defined following IMGT. Clonotypes above 0.1% frequency were classified as highly expanded clones. Repertoire diversity was measured by Shannon entropy, and V-J evenness by the Gini coefficient. A clonotype was considered public if more than one individual shared it. TCRdb applied fastp at Q25 and MiXCR to the public reads, then kept only in-frame beta chains. Every CDR3 protein is listed once, alongside the most common genes and DNA of its rows. The V and J calls here are based on TCRdb, not the publication. Within this sample are approximately 480,000 distinct CDR3 sequences, with around 15% of them counted one time only. The ten most abundant clones make up 9.5% to 15% of the sample.

The CDR3 holds 13 amino acids from the cysteine to the phenylalanine. Just CDR3 DNA is preserved here, 39 bases in frame from base 1. From a lookup of the germline V gene, CDR1 and CDR2 are MDHEN and SYDVKM. V lost 9 bases and J lost 5 bases, and the count of bases not matched to a germline gene is 7. What the authors observed across the whole study: Patients with persistent disease shared more public clonotypes (fewer than 3,000) than newly diagnosed patients did (around 930). Because the primary lesion, thyroid tissue, could not be accessed, the study looked at peripheral blood alone. Lower TCR Shannon entropy and fewer highly expanded clones were observed in persistent Graves' disease patients than in newly diagnosed patients, which suggested clonal expansion. The small sample size was acknowledged by the authors as a limitation that may reduce accuracy. TRBV28, TRBJ1-2 and TRBJ2-5 were preferentially used in persistent disease, while TRBV20-1 and TRBJ2-1 were favored in newly diagnosed disease. Only the TCR beta chain was sequenced and analyzed.

The same data also contributed to another study, on T cells in Graves' hyperthyroidism and ophthalmopathy. As noted in the second study: A patient counted as having stable Graves' hyperthyroidism if no progression to ophthalmopathy occurred over 18 months of follow-up. Hyperthyroidism patients were aged 18 to 65 years and newly diagnosed, with disease duration of less than 2 months. Any patient with an uncontrolled infection, another autoimmune disease, pregnancy or lactation was excluded. Diagnoses relied on clinical symptoms, serum thyroxine and TRAb, thyroid ultrasound and orbital computed tomography. For the first round of RT-PCR on the TCR CDR3, the HTBI primer set was used together with the Qiagen OneStep RT-PCR kit. Most expanded thyroid clonotypes (frequency above 0.001) were also detected in blood, suggesting blood repertoires may reflect thyroid immune responses. A 13 V-J signature model separated ophthalmopathy from stable hyperthyroidism, with around 90% sensitivity and about 81% specificity in cross-validation and 80%/75% in testing. In validation, the model predicted progression to ophthalmopathy a median of about 6 months before onset, with about 70% sensitivity and more than 72% specificity. To identify distinguishing TCR V-J signatures, a discovery cohort of roughly 100 patients was used, comprising approximately 40 with Graves' ophthalmopathy and approximately 58 with stable Graves' hyperthyroidism. Prospective prediction of ophthalmopathy was tested in an independent validation cohort of fewer than 20 hyperthyroidism patients and 17 patients who later progressed to ophthalmopathy. For training and testing, the 100 or so patients in the discovery cohort were randomly divided in a 7:3 ratio. In more than five Graves' hyperthyroidism patients, the study also compared T-cell repertoires from thyroid tissue with T-cell repertoires from blood. Once sampling was done, hyperthyroidism patients were given methimazole at a starting dose of 30 mg daily, whereas ophthalmopathy patients were given high-dose intravenous methylprednisolone. Libraries were constructed in a second round of multiplex PCR, after which size selection and purification were performed. Paired-end sequencing of the libraries was performed with 100 bp reads on an Illumina HiSeq2000. SOAPnuke was used to process the raw data, with reads discarded if the reads contained adapters or uncalled bases, had a mean Phred below 15, or lacked an exact constant-primer or identifier match. COPE v1.2.5 was used to merge high-quality paired reads, and clonotypes were defined as unique nucleotide sequences. MiTCR v1.1 was used to align the clonotypes against IMGT TRBV, TRBD and TRBJ reference segments. The analysis was restricted to V-J combinations with a frequency above 0.0001, which together covered 99.2% of the repertoires. A TCS score was defined as the ratio of F50 (clonal expansion) to E x V (chaos), with BLOSUM62-based TCRdist applied between CDR3 peptides within each V-J. Welch's t-statistics and random forest reduced around 550 V-J features to 13, which were used in a naive Bayes classifier (R e1071). Sample size was not statistically predetermined, and blinding of investigators to group allocation was not performed. TCR Vbeta CDR3 sequencing of fewer than 150 peripheral blood samples (43 ophthalmopathy, approximately 80 hyperthyroidism and some 17 progressor patients) is reported in the paper.

Here the sequenced sample was peripheral blood mononuclear cells (PBMCs), taken at new diagnosis, from a patient treated with antithyroid drugs. The chain is made from TRBV28 and TRBJ1-5; 7 junctional bases match TRBD1. This clonotype was sampled from a man aged 35 to 55 with Graves disease. Donor details come from another sample of the same person, matched by shared clones. The sequence in DNA is TGTGCCAGTATAACCGGGACAGATCAGCCCCAGCATTTT. It is translated as CASITGTDQPQHF.